The 5 T cell receptor beta chains given below trace back to one sample, sequenced in a study of regulatory T cells in long-lasting Graves disease. Time point: persistent/refractory GD, antithyroid drugs over 5 years with positive TRAb. The authors made the TCR library using RNA they extracted from PBMCs. Construction of the TCR beta libraries employed iRepertoire HTBI primers in conjunction with Arm-PCR of CDR3 regions. Each CDR3 protein gets one entry after TCRdb re-called the multiplex PCR reads with MiXCR. Here the sample spans around 450,000 distinct CDR3 sequences, 20% to 25% being singletons. Specimen: peripheral blood mononuclear cells (PBMCs), collected when the disease was refractory, from a patient treated with antithyroid drugs. The source of these receptors is a female donor with Graves disease.

This clonotype has at least ten counts. The V call is TRBV11-2, the J call TRBJ2-7, with 10 bases identical to TRBD2. V lost 0 bases and J lost 3; bases outside the gene matches: 2. Germline V gives CDR1 SGHAT, CDR2 FQNNGV. CDR3 length equals 15 residues. The CDR3: CASSLDPSGGYEQYF. CDR3 nucleotide sequence: TGTGCCAGCAGCTTAGACCCTAGCGGGGGCTACGAGCAGTACTTC.

A note on this clonotype: Given a much more abundant clone one base away, this may be a read error. The rearrangement links TRBV20-1 to TRBJ2-7; 9 nucleotides line up with TRBD1. V lost 4 bases to trimming and J lost 0 bases; unmatched junction nucleotides: 4. Looked up from germline, CDR1 is DFQATT and CDR2 is SNEGSKA (reference sequence). The CDR3 loop spans 14 amino acids. CDR3 nucleotides: TGCAGTGCTAAGGGACAGGGTTGCTCCTACGAGCAGTACTTC. Residues: CSAKGQGCSYEQYF.

This clonotype was seen many times. The J gene is TRBJ1-1, the V gene TRBV6-9; TRBD1 is a possible D gene (5 bases). Germline lookup yields CDR1 MNHGY and CDR2 SVAAGI. This CDR3 is 16 amino acids long. V was clipped by 3 bases and J by 4 bases, with 18 bases between them. This CDR3 is CASSYSWRGIGTEAFF. CDR3 DNA sequence: TGTGCCAGCAGTTACTCATGGAGGGGCATAGGCACTGAAGCTTTCTTT.

This clonotype has only a few counts. V gene TRBV6-2 or TRBV6-3 combines with J gene TRBJ2-7; tentatively, D is TRBD2 (5 bases). CDR1 is MNHEY, CDR2 SVGEGT, per germline. CDR3 length equals 16 residues. V lost 5 bases and J 1 base, leaving 18 bases between the germline ends. CDR3 DNA sequence: TGTGCCAGCAGTACCATCGAAGGAGGAGAATCCTACGAGCAGTACTTC. Translated, it gives CASSTIEGGESYEQYF.

This clonotype was detected many times. The chain employs TRBV6-1 and TRBJ2-7, with a weak D call TRBD1 (7 bases). The CDR3 is 17 amino acids. Germline V gene lookup returns CDR1 MNHNS and CDR2 SASEGT. V lost 7 bases, J lost 1 base, and 23 bases lay in between. The CDR3: CASTEIGLRDRSYEQYF. The CDR3 DNA follows: TGTGCCAGCACTGAGATAGGGTTGCGGGACAGATCCTACGAGCAGTACTTC.